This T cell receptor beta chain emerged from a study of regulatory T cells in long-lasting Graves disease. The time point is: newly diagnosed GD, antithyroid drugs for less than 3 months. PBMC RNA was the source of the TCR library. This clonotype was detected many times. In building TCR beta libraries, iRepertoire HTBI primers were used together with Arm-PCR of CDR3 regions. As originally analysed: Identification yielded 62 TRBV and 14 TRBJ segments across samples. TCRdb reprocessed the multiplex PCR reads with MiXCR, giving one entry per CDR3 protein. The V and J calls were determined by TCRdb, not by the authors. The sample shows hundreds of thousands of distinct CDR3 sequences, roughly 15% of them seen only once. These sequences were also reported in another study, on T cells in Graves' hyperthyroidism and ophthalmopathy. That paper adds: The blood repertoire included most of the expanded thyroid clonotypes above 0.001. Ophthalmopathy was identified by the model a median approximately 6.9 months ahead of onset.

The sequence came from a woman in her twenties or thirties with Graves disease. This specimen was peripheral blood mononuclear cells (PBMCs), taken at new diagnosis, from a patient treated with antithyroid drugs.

CDR3 sequence reads: CATSDLSGSGTYEQYF. CDR3 in DNA: TGTGCCACCAGTGATTTGAGCGGTAGCGGGACCTACGAGCAGTACTTC. The rearrangement uses TRBV24-1 and TRBJ2-7, with TRBD2 matching over 8 bases. Trimming took 0 bases from V and 2 from J; bases not matched to a gene: 5. The V gene's germline CDR1 is KGHDR and CDR2 SFDVKD. The CDR3 runs to 16 residues.